One and the same sample provided the 14 T cell receptor beta chains below, sequenced in a study of blood T cell repertoires in COVID-19. TCRdb's copy holds only in-frame clones and misses some; the assay was immunoSEQ multiplex PCR. The table lists some 250,000 clones, roughly 80% of them singletons. Material: peripheral blood. All receptors derive from a man aged 45-65 years with active or convalescent COVID-19.

The V and J genes are TRBV4-1 and TRBJ2-5; 7 nucleotides line up with TRBD1. V shed 1 base and J 8 bases; nucleotides not matched to a gene: 13. The CDR3 runs 16 residues. Germline CDR1 and CDR2: MGHRA and YSYEKL. The CDR3 DNA reads TGCGCCAGCAGCCAAGCCCTATCTCGACAGGGTCAAACCCAGTACTTC. Amino acid sequence: CASSQALSRQGQTQYF.

With respect to this clone: Other DNA sequences in the sample encode the same CDR3. V and J are TRBV30 and TRBJ1-1; TRBD1 is a possible D gene (5 bases). Germline assignment: CDR1 GTSNPN and CDR2 SVGIG (reference sequence). The CDR3 consists of 13 residues. V was cut by 5 bases and J by 1 base, with 11 bases left in between. The CDR3: CAWSATENTEAFF. CDR3 in DNA: TGTGCCTGGTCCGCGACAGAGAACACTGAAGCTTTCTTT.

This rearrangement joins TRBV4-1 to TRBJ1-3; perhaps TRBD1 as D (6 bases). Germline-derived CDR1 and CDR2 are MGHRA and YSYEKL. The CDR3 is 16 amino acids. V was pared by 1 base and J by 4 bases, with 14 bases between. CDR3 sequence reads: CASSQGPRGYGNTIYF. DNA of the CDR3: TGCGCCAGCAGCCAAGGGCCAAGGGGGTACGGAAACACCATATATTTT.

The chain links TRBV7-2 to TRBJ1-1; a weak D match, TRBD1 (5 bases). The CDR3 covers 15 residues. Germline CDR1 and CDR2: SGHTA and FQGNSA. V lost 5 bases and J lost 1, with 14 bases in between. The CDR3 nucleotides are TGTGCCAGCAGCCCTCGACTGGGGGGGAACACTGAAGCTTTCTTT. Translated, it gives CASSPRLGGNTEAFF.

The chain is built from TRBV7-2 and TRBJ2-5, with 7 positions matching TRBD1. V was clipped by 6 bases and J by 5 bases; unmatched bases: 12. From germline, CDR1 is SGHTA and CDR2 FQGNSA. CDR3 length: 15 residues. The CDR3 sequence is CASSADRDTMETQYF. The CDR3 coding sequence is TGTGCCAGCAGTGCAGACAGGGACACGATGGAGACCCAGTACTTC.

The chain carries TRBV2 and TRBJ1-2; 9 nucleotides match TRBD1. V shed 6 bases and J 4 bases; nucleotides not matched to a gene: 18. CDR3 length: 18 residues. Germline-derived CDR1 and CDR2 are SNHLY and FYNNEI. CDR3 region: CASSRPQRGTGSLYGYTF. CDR3 DNA: TGTGCCAGCAGCCGTCCGCAGAGGGGGACAGGGAGTCTCTATGGCTACACCTTC.

The chain carries TRBV10-3 and TRBJ2-7; D is perhaps TRBD2 (6 bases). Trimming took 0 bases from V and 2 from J, leaving 8 bases between them. This CDR3 region has 14 residues. Germline V lookup: CDR1 ENHRY, CDR2 SYGVKD. DNA of the CDR3: TGTGCCATCAGTGAGTCGACGGGGGCCTACGAGCAGTACTTC. As protein: CAISESTGAYEQYF.

The chain uses TRBV2 and TRBJ2-7; perhaps TRBD1 as D (6 bases). CDR1 is SNHLY and CDR2 is FYNNEI in the germline V gene. CDR3 size: 14 residues. Trimming shortened V by 6 bases and J by 3 bases, and 15 bases separated the two germline ends. In DNA form, the CDR3 reads TGTGCCAGCAGGGAGACAGGCCCCCTCTACGAGCAGTACTTC. This gives the protein CASRETGPLYEQYF.

As for this clone: The same CDR3 can be traced to other DNA sequences in this sample. This chain connects TRBV7-7 to TRBJ2-1; TRBD2 aligns across 10 bases. The junction had 6 bases not matched to a gene; V was cut back by 1 base and J by 9 bases. Per the germline V gene, CDR1 is SSHAT and CDR2 is FNYEAQ (reference sequence). The CDR3 has 15 amino acids. CDR3 in amino acids: CASSLGLAGAGEQFF. CDR3 DNA sequence: TGTGCCAGCAGCTTAGGGCTAGCGGGGGCAGGTGAGCAGTTCTTC.

The chain carries TRBV10-2 and TRBJ1-2; 8 positions agree with TRBD1. With V trimmed by 8 bases and J by 7 bases, 12 bases remained unmatched. The CDR3 has 14 amino acids. Germline V gives CDR1 WSHSY, CDR2 SAAADI. The DNA of the CDR3 is TGCGCCAGCGGGGGAGGACAGGGAAAGAGTGGCTACACCTTC. This sequence encodes CASGGGQGKSGYTF.

The chain has TRBV5-1 and TRBJ2-7; 11 positions match TRBD2. Trimming took 4 bases from V and 5 from J; bases not matched to a gene: 11. The germline CDR1 and CDR2 sequences are SGHRS and YFSETQ. The CDR3 is 16 residues long. CDR3: CASSINPSGGSNEQYF. CDR3 bases: TGCGCCAGCAGCATCAACCCTAGCGGGGGGAGCAACGAGCAGTACTTC.

The gene calls are TRBV2 and TRBJ1-2; unclear D gene. Between the trimmed V and J ends, which lost 2 bases and 8 bases, there was a span of 12 bases. Germline assignment: CDR1 SNHLY and CDR2 FYNNEI. The CDR3 spans 13 residues. This CDR3 is CASSEMRREGYTF. In DNA, the CDR3 is TGTGCCAGCAGTGAAATGCGGAGGGAGGGCTACACCTTC.

This chain joins TRBV6-5 and TRBJ2-5, with 7 bases matching TRBD2. The CDR3 runs to 14 residues. The V gene end was trimmed by 3 bases and the J gene end by 1 base; junction bases not matched to a gene: 2. The germline V gene encodes CDR1 MNHEY and CDR2 SVGAGI. The CDR3 DNA follows: TGTGCCAGCAGTTATGGCGGGAGCCAAGAGACCCAGTACTTC. It yields the protein CASSYGGSQETQYF.

This chain uses TRBV19 with TRBJ1-5, with D tentatively TRBD1 (6 bases). CDR1 is LNHDA and CDR2 is SQIVND in the germline V gene (reference sequence). The V end was cut by 5 bases, the J end by 6 bases, with 14 bases between. There are 14 residues in the CDR3. The CDR3 DNA is TGTGCCAGTAGTGGACGCCAAGGGGGTCAGCCCCAGCATTTT. Residues: CASSGRQGGQPQHF.